The 9 T cell receptor beta chains given below trace back to one sample, sequenced in a study of beta chain features in type 1 diabetes. All of the isolated RNA was reverse transcribed, so expressed TCRB transcripts were sequenced. TCRdb keeps only in-frame clones here, not all; method: immunoSEQ multiplex PCR. The sample records around 430,000 clones, 30% being singletons. The sample comprised naive CD4+ T cells from blood. The origin of the receptors is a young man in good health.

This chain uses TRBV28 with TRBJ2-7; D is unresolved. CDR3 size: 11 residues. V lost 5 bases to trimming and J lost 2 bases, with 4 bases between them. Germline CDR1 reads MDHEN; CDR2 reads SYDVKM. CDR3 in DNA: TGTGCCAGCAGTCGCGCCTACGAGCAGTACTTC. Its translation is CASSRAYEQYF.

Regarding this clone: The same CDR3 can be traced to other DNA sequences in this sample. The chain links TRBV7-8 to TRBJ2-4; perhaps TRBD2 as D (5 bases). The CDR3 has 15 residues. CDR1 is SGHVS and CDR2 is FQNEAQ in the germline V gene. Trimming shortened V by 5 bases and J by 5 bases, and 16 bases separated the two germline ends. This CDR3 reads CASSVGTAGQNIQYF. CDR3 sequence (DNA): TGTGCCAGCAGCGTTGGTACGGCGGGCCAAAACATTCAGTACTTC.

The chain links TRBV5-4 to TRBJ2-5; TRBD2 aligns across 10 bases. This CDR3 is built from 16 residues. Germline trimming cut 0 bases from V and 3 bases from J; bases unmatched to any gene: 5. CDR1 SGHNT and CDR2 YYREEE come from the germline V gene (reference sequence). As DNA, the CDR3 is TGTGCCAGCAGCTTGGGAGCTAGCGGGAGAGAAGAGACCCAGTACTTC. Translated: CASSLGASGREETQYF.

This chain joins TRBV5-6 and TRBJ2-1; D possibly matches TRBD1 or TRBD2 (5 bases each). Germline CDR1 is SGHDT and CDR2 is YYEEEE. The V end was cut by 4 bases, the J end by 5 bases, with 19 bases between. The CDR3 spans 16 residues. As DNA, the CDR3 is TGTGCCAGCAGCCGAGCCGGGACCATAGACAACAATGAGCAGTTCTTC. Translation gives CASSRAGTIDNNEQFF.

The chain links TRBV15 to TRBJ2-7; D perhaps matches TRBD2 (5 bases). The length of the CDR3 is 14 residues. The V and J ends lost 0 bases and 1 base respectively, with 7 bases between them. Germline CDR1 LNHNV, CDR2 YYDKDF (reference sequence). CDR3 nucleotides: TGTGCCACCAGCAGAGAGGGAGCGTCCTACGAGCAGTACTTC. Its translation is CATSREGASYEQYF.

The sample holds one count of this clone. The rearrangement uses TRBV5-1 and TRBJ2-1; 9 bases fit TRBD1. J gave up 9 bases and V 2 bases, and 6 bases lay outside the gene matches. CDR1 and CDR2 (germline): SGHRS, YFSETQ. CDR3 length equals 14 residues. The CDR3, as DNA: TGCGCCAGCAGCTTCTCGGACAGGGGTGCTGAGCAGTTCTTC. It codes for CASSFSDRGAEQFF.

The V gene is TRBV4-2, the J gene TRBJ2-1; D ambiguous. The germline V gene encodes CDR1 LGHNA and CDR2 YNFKEQ. This CDR3 has 13 residues. V dropped 2 bases and J dropped 9 bases, with 11 bases sitting between them. This CDR3 is CASSQTTRGEQFF. CDR3 sequence (DNA): TGTGCCAGCAGCCAAACAACCAGAGGTGAGCAGTTCTTC.

This clone occurred a few times. The chain's CDR3 is CATRKGGEGSYEQYF. The CDR3 coding sequence is TGTGCCACCAGAAAAGGAGGGGAGGGCTCCTACGAGCAGTACTTC. The chain carries TRBV15 and TRBJ2-7; the match to TRBD2 covers 7 bases. The CDR3 totals 15 residues. In germline, CDR1 is LNHNV, CDR2 YYDKDF (reference sequence). J gave up 0 bases and V 6 bases, and 8 bases lay outside the gene matches.

The table lists this clone with a few counts. The chain links TRBV28 to TRBJ2-7; 8 nucleotides align to TRBD1. CDR1 and CDR2 (germline): MDHEN, SYDVKM. This CDR3 has 13 amino acids. Germline trimming cut 3 bases from V and 9 bases from J; bases unmatched to any gene: 7. CDR3 bases: TGTGCCAGCAGTTTCGGACAGGGCCCCGGGCAGTACTTC. Its translation: CASSFGQGPGQYF.